This T cell receptor beta chain was recovered during a study of early T cells in non-severe SARS-CoV-2 infection. As for the study in general: Sequencing targeted bulk RNA from unsorted whole blood, leaving chains unpaired. Study-level results: VDJdb matches were skewed toward anti-spike CD8 T cell responses.

This clonotype was observed a handful of times. Its antigen is unidentified. This CDR3 is 13 amino acids long. V was pared by 5 bases and J by 6 bases, with 10 bases between. Germline lookup yields CDR1 KGHDR and CDR2 SFDVKD. Separate cDNA molecules each had unique molecular identifiers attached to them. MiXCR, run by TCRdb on the 5' RACE reads, gives a single entry per CDR3 protein. The repertoire consists of about 49,000 distinct CDR3 sequences, with around 11% occurring once and the leading ten covering 9.1%. The receptor was derived from an adult who was a healthcare worker with PCR-confirmed SARS-CoV-2 infection or an uninfected control (not recorded which). This sequence joins TRBV24-1 and TRBJ2-1, with a weak D call TRBD2 (6 bases). Sequenced input: whole blood. The CDR3 sequence: CATSGPGLNEQFF. CDR3 nucleotides: TGTGCCACCAGTGGACCGGGACTCAATGAGCAGTTCTTC.